This T cell receptor beta chain was retrieved from a study of cytomegalovirus exposure and HLA in healthy donors. Details on this clone: Its target is unknown.

Study-level findings and limits: Later analysis demonstrated an association between a missense DCLRE1C variant and TCR beta V- and J-gene trimming. The likely origin of a cluster of highly shared sequence variants was a sequencing artifact. Clonal expansion, a later analysis showed, was greater in HLA-associated TCR beta chains than in equally common others.

Each donor was healthy, and each was a bone marrow donor. Primers for the PCR totalled 60 Vbeta and 13 Jbeta. The data were produced by immunoSEQ multiplex PCR, yet TCRdb's version contains in-frame clones alone and is incomplete. Its table lists under 200,000 clones. CDR3 size: 13 residues. Germline CDR1 and CDR2: LNHNV and YYDKDF (reference sequence). This rearrangement joins TRBV15 to TRBJ2-5; TRBD2 aligns across 7 bases. With the DNA end fitting TRBJ2-7 better, the J assignment may be wrong. Sequencing input: PBMCs. The clonotype was recovered from a woman under 30 in good health and CMV-seropositive. CDR3 amino acids: CATSAGVSYEQYF. The DNA for the CDR3 is TGTGCCACCTCGGCGGGGGTGTCCTACGAGCAGTACTTC.